This T cell receptor (beta chain) derives from a study of blood T cell repertoires in COVID-19. Background on the study: The United States, Italy and Spain provided the acute and convalescent COVID-19 samples. From T cells, B-cell-depleted T cells, or PBMCs came the material, which was cDNA or gDNA.

The CDR3 spans 13 residues. Between the trimmed V and J ends, which lost 5 bases and 2 bases, there was a span of 9 bases. Germline lookup yields CDR1 SQVTM and CDR2 ANQGSEA. Original processing notes: Amplifying reference gene primers gave estimates of nucleated cell counts. Sequenced by immunoSEQ multiplex PCR; TCRdb stores in-frame clones only, minus some. That table is the source of V, J and clone size, and D and trimming were worked out from the DNA. The sample has 110,000 or so clones, 70% to 90% seen once. The TCR comes from a woman in her seventies who had recovered from COVID-19. The J gene is TRBJ2-2, the V gene TRBV29-1; maybe TRBD2 (5 bases). The sequencing sample was made of peripheral blood. DNA of the CDR3: TGCAGCGTTTTCGGGAAAAACACCGGGGAGCTGTTTTTT. This codes for CSVFGKNTGELFF.